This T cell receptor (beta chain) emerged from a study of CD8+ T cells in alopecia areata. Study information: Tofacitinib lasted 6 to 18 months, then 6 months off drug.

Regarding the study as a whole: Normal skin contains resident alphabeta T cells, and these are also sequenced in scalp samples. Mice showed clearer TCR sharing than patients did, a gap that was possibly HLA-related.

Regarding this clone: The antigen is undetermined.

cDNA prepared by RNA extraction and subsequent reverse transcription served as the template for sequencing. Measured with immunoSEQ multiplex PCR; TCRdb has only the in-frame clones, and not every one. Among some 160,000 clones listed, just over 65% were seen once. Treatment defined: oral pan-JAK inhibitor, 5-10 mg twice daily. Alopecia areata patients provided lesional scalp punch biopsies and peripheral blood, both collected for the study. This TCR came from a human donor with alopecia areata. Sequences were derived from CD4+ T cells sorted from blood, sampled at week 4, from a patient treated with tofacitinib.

The CDR3 sequence is CASSVVNEQFF. The CDR3 bases are TGTGCCAGCAGTGTTGTCAATGAGCAGTTCTTC. V usage is TRBV2 and J usage is TRBJ2-1; D gene uncertain. With 4 bases removed from V and 6 bases from J, the gap between germline ends came to 4 bases. The CDR3 runs 11 residues. The germline V gene encodes CDR1 SNHLY and CDR2 FYNNEI.